The 8 T cell receptor beta chains below come from one sample, sequenced in a study of T cells in Graves' hyperthyroidism and ophthalmopathy. RNA transcripts provided the source from which TCR beta CDR3 regions were amplified. An initial round of RT-PCR targeting the TCR CDR3 relied on the HTBI primer set. TCRdb reprocessed the multiplex PCR reads with MiXCR, giving one entry per CDR3 protein. The table has approximately 560,000 distinct CDR3 sequences, 15% to 19% seen once. Material for sequencing was blood. The receptors were sampled from a woman aged 25-40 years with Graves' hyperthyroidism.

This clonotype was detected only a few times. The rearrangement links TRBV30 to TRBJ1-1; TRBD1 agrees at 10 bases. V shed 2 bases and J 5 bases; nucleotides not matched to a gene: 5. Per germline, CDR1 GTSNPN and CDR2 SVGIG (reference sequence). The CDR3 runs 14 residues. CDR3 DNA sequence: TGTGCCTGGAGTCCGGACAGGGGGTTGACTGAAGCTTTCTTT. It translates to CAWSPDRGLTEAFF.

Ten or more counts support this clonotype. This CDR3 is CASSSGTSGSGYEQFF. The CDR3 bases are TGTGCCAGCAGCTCCGGGACTAGCGGGAGCGGTTATGAGCAGTTCTTC. V and J are TRBV7-2 and TRBJ2-1; 14 nucleotides line up with TRBD2. With 4 bases clipped from V and 8 bases from J, the junction kept 7 bases outside the gene matches. Germline V gene lookup returns CDR1 SGHTA and CDR2 FQGNSA. CDR3 length equals 16 residues. Full variable domain (missing parts from reference TRBV7-2 and TRBJ2-1): GAGVSQSPSNKVTEKGKDVELRCDPISGHTALYWYRQSLGQGLEFLIYFQGNSAPDKSGLPSDRFSAERTGGSVSTLTIQRTQQEDSAVYLCASSSGTSGSGYEQFFGPGTRLTVL.

To note about this clonotype: A read error is possible here, since a much larger clone lies one base away. V gene TRBV2 combines with J gene TRBJ1-2; D gene ambiguous. V was clipped by 2 bases and J by 6 bases, with 13 bases between them. The CDR3 spans 14 residues. CDR1 and CDR2 from the germline V gene are SNHLY and FYNNEI. The CDR3 here is CASSEIRTEDGYTF. The CDR3 DNA sequence: TGTGCCAGCAGTGAAATCCGGACGGAGGATGGCTACACCTTC. Based on the CDR3 plus reference TRBV2 and TRBJ1-2, the full variable domain is EPEVTQTPSHQVTQMGQEVILRCVPISNHLYFYWYRQILGQKVEFLVSFYNNEISEKSEIFDDQFSVERPDGSNFTLKIRSTKLEDSAMYFCASSEIRTEDGYTFGSGTRLTVV.

This clonotype was recorded many times. The chain carries TRBV11-2 and TRBJ2-5; either TRBD1 or TRBD2 may supply D (5 bases each). The CDR3 extends over 16 amino acids. V shed 5 bases and J shed 2 bases, with 18 bases lying between them. Germline V lookup: CDR1 SGHAT, CDR2 FQNNGV. CDR3 sequence: CASSLGTAASQETQYF. In DNA, the CDR3 is TGTGCCAGCAGCCTTGGGACGGCAGCCTCTCAAGAGACCCAGTACTTC. The complete variable domain, with remaining parts taken from reference TRBV11-2 and TRBJ2-5, reads EAGVAQSPRYKIIEKRQSVAFWCNPISGHATLYWYQQILGQGPKLLIQFQNNGVVDDSQLPKDRFSAERLKGVDSTLKIQPAKLEDSAVYLCASSLGTAASQETQYFGPGTRLLVL.

This clonotype was observed at least ten times. The CDR3 DNA sequence: TGTGCCAGCAAACGACAGGGGAACACCGGGGAGCTGTTTTTT. Its protein is CASKRQGNTGELFF. V usage is TRBV11-2 and J usage is TRBJ2-2; 7 bases align to TRBD1. The V gene's germline CDR1 is SGHAT and CDR2 FQNNGV. There are 14 residues in the CDR3. V lost 7 bases and J lost 1; bases outside the gene matches: 3.

This clonotype was found many times. The chain recombines TRBV3-1 with TRBJ2-7; D gene uncertain. Trimming took 2 bases from V and 5 from J, leaving 7 bases between them. This CDR3 spans 12 amino acids. The V gene's germline CDR1 is LGHDT and CDR2 YNNKEL (reference sequence). The CDR3 here is CASSQYYNEQYF. CDR3 bases: TGTGCCAGCAGCCAATACTACAACGAGCAGTACTTC.

This clonotype showed up just a few times. V usage is TRBV20-1 and J usage is TRBJ2-1, with TRBD1 matching over 9 bases. Germline CDR1 and CDR2: DFQATT and SNEGSKA (reference sequence). Trimming took 1 base from V and 8 from J; bases not matched to a gene: 6. This CDR3 has 14 amino acids. The CDR3 spells CSARGNTGGHEQFF. CDR3 in DNA: TGCAGTGCTAGAGGGAACACAGGGGGCCATGAGCAGTTCTTC.

The sample holds many counts of this clonotype. The chain couples TRBV20-1 to TRBJ1-5; 9 bases are a match to TRBD1. Germline assignment: CDR1 DFQATT and CDR2 SNEGSKA (reference sequence). The V segment lost 3 bases and the J segment 6 bases; nucleotides outside the gene matches: 12. This CDR3 has 16 residues. CDR3 residues: CSASPPTGGDRQPQHF. The CDR3 nucleotides read TGCAGTGCTAGCCCCCCGACAGGGGGTGATCGTCAGCCCCAGCATTTT.